This T cell receptor (beta chain) originates from a study of T cells in Graves' hyperthyroidism and ophthalmopathy (dated by TCRdb to about 2019). With respect to the entire study: TCR V-J signatures able to tell the groups apart were searched for in a discovery cohort of approximately 95 patients, of whom more than 40 had Graves' ophthalmopathy and roughly 58 had stable Graves' hyperthyroidism. An independent validation cohort of around 19 hyperthyroidism patients and approximately 16 patients who later progressed to ophthalmopathy tested prospective prediction of ophthalmopathy. The 95 to 100 discovery patients were randomly divided into training and test sets at a 7:3 ratio. In more than 5 Graves' hyperthyroidism patients, the study also compared T-cell repertoires from thyroid tissue with T-cell repertoires from blood. Once sampling was done, hyperthyroidism patients were given methimazole at a starting dose of 30 mg daily, whereas ophthalmopathy patients were given high-dose intravenous methylprednisolone. TCR Vbeta CDR3 sequencing of 135 peripheral blood samples (over 40 ophthalmopathy, roughly 72 hyperthyroidism and some 17 progressor patients) is reported in the paper.

Study-wide conclusions, independent of this receptor: In cross-validation, a model built on a 13 V-J signature told ophthalmopathy apart from stable hyperthyroidism with approximately 90% sensitivity and around 84% specificity, and in testing the same model reached 80%/75%. Most expanded thyroid clonotypes (frequency above 0.001) were also found in blood, which suggests that blood repertoires may mirror thyroid immune responses. Sample size was not statistically predetermined, and investigators were not blinded to group allocation. In validation, the model predicted progression to ophthalmopathy with around 71% sensitivity and 72% to 75% specificity, a median of approximately 6.7 months before onset.

A patient counted as having stable Graves' hyperthyroidism if no progression to ophthalmopathy occurred over 18 months of follow-up. Hyperthyroidism patients were newly diagnosed, with disease duration under 2 months, and aged 18 to 65 years. Patients with uncontrolled infections, other autoimmune diseases, pregnancy or lactation were excluded. Diagnoses relied on clinical symptoms, serum thyroxine and TRAb, thyroid ultrasound and orbital computed tomography. Trizol reagent was used to extract total RNA, and RNA quality was then checked on an Agilent 2100 Bioanalyzer. Turning to this clonotype: Its specific antigen is unknown. Nothing much larger sits one base from this clone, and base qualities are not available.

Amplification of TCR beta CDR3 regions was carried out from RNA transcripts. A first-round RT-PCR of the TCR CDR3 used the HTBI primer set with the Qiagen OneStep RT-PCR kit. A second multiplex PCR round built the libraries, followed by size selection and purification. Libraries were sequenced paired-end with 100 bp reads on an Illumina HiSeq2000. Under the source paper's analysis protocol: SOAPnuke was used to process the raw data, throwing out any read that contained adapters or uncalled bases, had a mean Phred below 15, or lacked an exact constant-primer or identifier match. COPE v1.2.5 was used to merge high-quality paired reads, and clonotypes were defined as unique nucleotide sequences. Clonotypes were aligned to IMGT TRBV, TRBD and TRBJ reference segments using MiTCR v1.1. The analysis included only V-J combinations with a frequency above 0.0001, which together covered approximately 99% of the repertoires. The TCS score was defined as the ratio of F50 (clonal expansion) to E x V (chaos), calculated using BLOSUM62-based TCRdist between CDR3 peptides within each V-J. Welch's t-statistics and random forest reduced fewer than 600 V-J features to 13, which were used in a naive Bayes classifier (R e1071). Thyroid-blood repertoire similarity was quantified with the Morisita-Horn index. The raw public reads went through TCRdb reprocessing: fastp at Q25, MiXCR clone calling, in-frame beta chains kept. For every CDR3 protein sequence, its rows merge into one entry that carries the most common genes and DNA. The V and J calls here are based on TCRdb, not the publication. This sample has about 610,000 distinct CDR3 sequences in its table, and roughly 50% of those were observed once. Clones ranked in the top ten supply more than 7% of the sample.

Unmatched junction bases come to 7, with V trimmed by 7 bases and J by 3 bases. The CDR3 spans 15 residues, from the cysteine through the phenylalanine. Only the CDR3 DNA is retained, 45 bases long and in frame from the first base. The germline V gene supplies CDR1 ENHRY and CDR2 SYGVKD. The TCR originated in a woman aged 18-35 years with Graves' hyperthyroidism. The rearrangement joined TRBV10-3 to TRBJ2-7; the central 12 bases match TRBD2. The sequenced material came from peripheral blood or thyroid tissue (not recorded which). The bases read TGTGCCATCACTGCGACTAGCGGGAGAAACTACGAGCAGTACTTC. Translated, it gives CAITATSGRNYEQYF.